This T cell receptor beta chain was identified during a study of beta chain features in type 1 diabetes. The study, taken as a whole, reports: The study found moderately but significantly shorter TCRB CDR3s in all four CD4+ subsets of Type 1 diabetes patients. The study left unresolved whether HLA type influences TCRB rearrangement.

Purity (above 95%) was reached by all sorted populations. Concerning this clone: Its antigen is currently unknown.

The J segment lost 5 bases and the V segment lost 4 bases, leaving 4 bases of the junction unmatched. The CDR3 consists of 15 residues. Looked up from germline, CDR1 is SGHNT and CDR2 is YYREEE (reference sequence). Expressed TCRB transcripts were sequenced, since all the RNA that had been isolated was reverse transcribed. The read count averaged roughly 4 million across naive, central memory and regulatory T cell samples. The assay was immunoSEQ multiplex PCR, and TCRdb's table has in-frame clones only and misses some. The table includes more than 250,000 clones, over 20% detected once. The chain employs TRBV5-4 and TRBJ2-1; the match to TRBD2 covers 12 bases. This clonotype was obtained from a woman between 40 and 55 years old with type 1 diabetes. What was sequenced was naive CD4+ T cells from blood. CDR3: CASSPGLAGHNEQFF. The CDR3 bases are TGTGCCAGCAGCCCGGGACTAGCGGGCCACAATGAGCAGTTCTTC.